The source of this T cell receptor (beta chain) is a study of T cell changes during pregnancy in multiple sclerosis. CDR1 and CDR2 (germline): SGHVS, FNYEAQ. V shed 1 base and J shed 5 bases, with 6 bases lying between them. The CDR3 spans 13 residues. TCRdb's copy holds only in-frame clones and misses some; the assay was immunoSEQ multiplex PCR. There are some 80,000 clones in the sample; around 93% occur only once, and roughly 0.94% lies in the top ten. Sample: peripheral blood, taken in the first trimester of pregnancy. The sequence derives from a female donor with multiple sclerosis, enrolled in a pregnancy study. The chain couples TRBV7-6 to TRBJ1-5; D ambiguous. CDR3 DNA sequence: TGTGCCAGCAGCTTAGGCAGTGATCAGCCCCAGCATTTT. This sequence encodes CASSLGSDQPQHF. Combining the CDR3 with reference TRBV7-6 and TRBJ1-5 gives the whole variable domain GAGVSQSPRYKVTKRGQDVALRCDPISGHVSLYWYRQALGQGPEFLTYFNYEAQQDKSGLPNDRFSAERPEGSISTLTIQRTEQRDSAMYRCASSLGSDQPQHFGDGTRLSIL.